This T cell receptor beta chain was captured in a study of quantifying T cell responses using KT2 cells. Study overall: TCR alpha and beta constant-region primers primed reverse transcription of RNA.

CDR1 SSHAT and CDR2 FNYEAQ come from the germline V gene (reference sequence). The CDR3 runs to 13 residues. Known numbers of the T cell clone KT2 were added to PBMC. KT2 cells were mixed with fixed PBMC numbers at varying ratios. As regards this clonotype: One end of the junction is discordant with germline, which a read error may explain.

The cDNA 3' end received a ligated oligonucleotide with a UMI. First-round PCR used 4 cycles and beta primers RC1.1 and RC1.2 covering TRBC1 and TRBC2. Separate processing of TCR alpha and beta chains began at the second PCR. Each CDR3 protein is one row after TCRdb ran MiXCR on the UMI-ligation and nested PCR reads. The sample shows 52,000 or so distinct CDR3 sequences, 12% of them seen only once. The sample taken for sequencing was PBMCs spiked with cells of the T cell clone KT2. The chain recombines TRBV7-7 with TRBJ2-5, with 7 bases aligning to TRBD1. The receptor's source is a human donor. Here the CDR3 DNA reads TGTGCTAGCAGCATATCAGGGGGAGAGACCCAGTACTTC. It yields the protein CASSISGGETQYF.